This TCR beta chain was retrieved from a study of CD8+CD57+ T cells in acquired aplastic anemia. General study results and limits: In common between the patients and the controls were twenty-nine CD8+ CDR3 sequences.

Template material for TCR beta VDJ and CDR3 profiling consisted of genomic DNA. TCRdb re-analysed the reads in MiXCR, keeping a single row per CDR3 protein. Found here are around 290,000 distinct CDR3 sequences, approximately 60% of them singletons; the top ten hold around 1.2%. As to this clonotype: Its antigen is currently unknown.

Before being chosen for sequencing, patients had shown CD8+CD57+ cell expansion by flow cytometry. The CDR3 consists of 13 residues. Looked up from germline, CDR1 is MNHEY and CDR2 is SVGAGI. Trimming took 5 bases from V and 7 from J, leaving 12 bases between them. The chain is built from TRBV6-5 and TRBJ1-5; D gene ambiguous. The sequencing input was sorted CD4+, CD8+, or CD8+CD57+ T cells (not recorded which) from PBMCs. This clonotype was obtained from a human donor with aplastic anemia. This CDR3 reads CASSPRTRQPQHF. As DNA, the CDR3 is TGTGCCAGCAGTCCCCGAACACGGCAGCCCCAGCATTTT.